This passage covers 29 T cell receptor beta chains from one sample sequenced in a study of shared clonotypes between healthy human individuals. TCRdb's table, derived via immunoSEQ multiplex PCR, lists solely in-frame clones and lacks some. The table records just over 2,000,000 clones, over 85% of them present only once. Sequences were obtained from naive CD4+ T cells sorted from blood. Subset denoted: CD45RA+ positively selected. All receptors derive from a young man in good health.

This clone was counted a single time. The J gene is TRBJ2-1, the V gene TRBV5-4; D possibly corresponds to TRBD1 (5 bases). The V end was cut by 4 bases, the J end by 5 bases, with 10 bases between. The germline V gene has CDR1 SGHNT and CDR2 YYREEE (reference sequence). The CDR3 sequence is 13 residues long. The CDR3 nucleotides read TGTGCCAGCAGCGTAGACAGAAACAATGAGCAGTTCTTC. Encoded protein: CASSVDRNNEQFF.

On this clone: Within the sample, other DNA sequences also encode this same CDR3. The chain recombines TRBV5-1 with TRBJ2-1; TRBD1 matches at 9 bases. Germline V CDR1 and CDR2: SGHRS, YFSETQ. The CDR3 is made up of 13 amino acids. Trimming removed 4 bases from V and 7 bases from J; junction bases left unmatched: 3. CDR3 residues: CASSLTGGNEQFF. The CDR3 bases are TGCGCCAGCAGCCTGACAGGGGGAAATGAGCAGTTCTTC.

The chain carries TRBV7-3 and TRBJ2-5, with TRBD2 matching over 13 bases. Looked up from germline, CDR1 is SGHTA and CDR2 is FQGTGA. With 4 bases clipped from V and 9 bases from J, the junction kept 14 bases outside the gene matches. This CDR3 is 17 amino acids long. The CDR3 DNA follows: TGTGCCAGCAGCTCCACCGGACTAGCGGGAGCCGGAGGGGCCCAGTACTTC. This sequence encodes CASSSTGLAGAGGAQYF.

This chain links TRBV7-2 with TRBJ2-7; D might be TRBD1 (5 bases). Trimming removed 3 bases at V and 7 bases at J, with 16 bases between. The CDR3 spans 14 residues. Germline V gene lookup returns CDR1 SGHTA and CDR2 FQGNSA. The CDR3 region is CASSFGQGQGEQYF. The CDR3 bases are TGTGCCAGCAGCTTCGGGCAGGGCCAAGGGGAGCAGTACTTC. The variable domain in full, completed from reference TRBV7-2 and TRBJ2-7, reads GAGVSQSPSNKVTEKGKDVELRCDPISGHTALYWYRQSLGQGLEFLIYFQGNSAPDKSGLPSDRFSAERTGGSVSTLTIQRTQQEDSAVYLCASSFGQGQGEQYFGPGTRLTVT.

The CDR3 sequence is CASRAGTGGRGYTF. As DNA, the CDR3 is TGTGCCAGCAGGGCCGGGACAGGGGGCCGGGGCTACACCTTC. V gene TRBV6-1 combines with J gene TRBJ1-2; 12 nucleotides agree with TRBD1. The CDR3 runs to 14 residues. The trim removed 6 bases at V and 8 bases at J, leaving 7 bases unmatched. Germline-derived CDR1 and CDR2 are MNHNS and SASEGT.

CDR3 protein: CASSLRQGNTIYF. The CDR3 bases are TGTGCCAGCAGTTTACGGCAGGGAAACACCATATATTTT. The V gene is TRBV27, the J gene TRBJ1-3; unclear D gene. The ends were cut back, 2 bases at V and 4 bases at J, with 6 bases in the middle. In germline, CDR1 is MNHEY, CDR2 SMNVEV (reference sequence). The CDR3 totals 13 residues.

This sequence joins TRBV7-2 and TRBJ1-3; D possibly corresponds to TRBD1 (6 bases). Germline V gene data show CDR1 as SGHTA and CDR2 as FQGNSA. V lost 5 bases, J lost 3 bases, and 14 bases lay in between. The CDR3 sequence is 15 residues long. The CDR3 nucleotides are TGTGCCAGCAGCCTCGCGGGGGCCAGTGGAAACACCATATATTTT. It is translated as CASSLAGASGNTIYF.

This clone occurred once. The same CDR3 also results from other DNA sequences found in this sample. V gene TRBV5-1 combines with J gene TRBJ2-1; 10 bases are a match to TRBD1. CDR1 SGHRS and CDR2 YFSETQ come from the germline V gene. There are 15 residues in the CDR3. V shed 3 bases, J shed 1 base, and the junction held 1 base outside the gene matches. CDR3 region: CASSSGQGSYNEQFF. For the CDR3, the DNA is TGCGCCAGCAGCTCGGGACAGGGGTCCTACAATGAGCAGTTCTTC.

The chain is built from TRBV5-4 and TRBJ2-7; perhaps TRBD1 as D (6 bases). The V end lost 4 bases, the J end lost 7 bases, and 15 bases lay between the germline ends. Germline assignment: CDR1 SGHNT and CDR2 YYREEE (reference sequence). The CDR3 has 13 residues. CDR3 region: CASSKIGGEEQYF. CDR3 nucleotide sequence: TGTGCCAGCAGCAAAATAGGGGGAGAGGAGCAGTACTTC.

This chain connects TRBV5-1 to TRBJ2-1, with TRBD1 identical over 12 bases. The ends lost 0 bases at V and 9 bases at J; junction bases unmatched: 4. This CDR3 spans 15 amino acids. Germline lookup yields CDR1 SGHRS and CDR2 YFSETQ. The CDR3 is CASSLVGQGAFEQFF. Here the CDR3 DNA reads TGCGCCAGCAGCTTGGTGGGACAGGGGGCGTTTGAGCAGTTCTTC.

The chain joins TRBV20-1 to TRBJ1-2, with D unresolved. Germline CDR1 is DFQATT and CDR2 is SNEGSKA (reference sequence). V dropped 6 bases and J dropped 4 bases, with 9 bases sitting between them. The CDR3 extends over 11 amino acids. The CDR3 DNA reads TGCAGTGCCAAGCATGGCTATGGCTACACCTTC. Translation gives CSAKHGYGYTF.

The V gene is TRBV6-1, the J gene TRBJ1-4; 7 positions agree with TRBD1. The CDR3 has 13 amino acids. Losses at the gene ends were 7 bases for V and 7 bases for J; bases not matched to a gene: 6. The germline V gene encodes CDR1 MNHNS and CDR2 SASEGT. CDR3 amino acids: CASKRGLAEKLFF. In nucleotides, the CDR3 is TGTGCCAGCAAAAGGGGGCTGGCTGAAAAACTGTTTTTT.

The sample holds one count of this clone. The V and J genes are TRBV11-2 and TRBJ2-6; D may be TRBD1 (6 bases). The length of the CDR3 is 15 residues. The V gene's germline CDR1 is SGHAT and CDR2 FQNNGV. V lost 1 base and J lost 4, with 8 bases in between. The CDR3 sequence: CASSLGTAGANVLTF. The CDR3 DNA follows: TGTGCCAGCAGCTTAGGGACAGCGGGGGCCAACGTCCTGACTTTC.

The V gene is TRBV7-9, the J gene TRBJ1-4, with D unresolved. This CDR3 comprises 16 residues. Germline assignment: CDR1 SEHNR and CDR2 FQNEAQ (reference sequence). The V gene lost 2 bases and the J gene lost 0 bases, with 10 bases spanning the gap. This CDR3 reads CASSLFQLATNEKLFF. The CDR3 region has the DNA TGTGCCAGCAGCTTATTCCAACTTGCAACTAATGAAAAACTGTTTTTT.

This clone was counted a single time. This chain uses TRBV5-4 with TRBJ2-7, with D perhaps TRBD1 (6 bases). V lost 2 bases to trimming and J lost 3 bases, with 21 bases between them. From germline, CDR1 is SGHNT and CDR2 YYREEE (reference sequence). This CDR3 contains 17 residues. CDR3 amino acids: CASSFLAIQGGSYEQYF. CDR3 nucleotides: TGTGCCAGCAGCTTCCTGGCTATACAGGGTGGGAGCTACGAGCAGTACTTC.

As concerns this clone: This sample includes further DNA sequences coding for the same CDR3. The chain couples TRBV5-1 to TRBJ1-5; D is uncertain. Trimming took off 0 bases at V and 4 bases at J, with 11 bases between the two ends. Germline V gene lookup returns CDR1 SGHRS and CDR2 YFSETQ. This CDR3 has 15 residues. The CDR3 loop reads CASSLGPGENQPQHF. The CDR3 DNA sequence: TGCGCCAGCAGCTTGGGGCCGGGAGAGAATCAGCCCCAGCATTTT.

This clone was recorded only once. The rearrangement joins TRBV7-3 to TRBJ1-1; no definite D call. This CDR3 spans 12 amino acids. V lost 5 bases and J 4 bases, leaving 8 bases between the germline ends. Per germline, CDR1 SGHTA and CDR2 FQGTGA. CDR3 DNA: TGTGCCAGCAGCCTTACGGGCACTGAAGCTTTCTTT. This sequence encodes CASSLTGTEAFF.

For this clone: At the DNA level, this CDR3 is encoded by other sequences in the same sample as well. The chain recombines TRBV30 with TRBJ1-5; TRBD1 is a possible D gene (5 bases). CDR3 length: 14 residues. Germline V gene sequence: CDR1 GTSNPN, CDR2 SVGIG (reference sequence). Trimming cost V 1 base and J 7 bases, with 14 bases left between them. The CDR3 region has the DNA TGTGCCTGGAGTGCTGGGCAGGGTGGGCAGCCCCAGCATTTT. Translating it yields CAWSAGQGGQPQHF.

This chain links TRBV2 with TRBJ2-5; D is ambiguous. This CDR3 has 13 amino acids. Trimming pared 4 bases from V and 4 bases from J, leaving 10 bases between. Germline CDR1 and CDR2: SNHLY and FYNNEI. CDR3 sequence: CASSVEVGETQYF. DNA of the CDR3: TGTGCCAGCAGTGTAGAAGTAGGAGAGACCCAGTACTTC. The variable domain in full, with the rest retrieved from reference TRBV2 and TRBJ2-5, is EPEVTQTPSHQVTQMGQEVILRCVPISNHLYFYWYRQILGQKVEFLVSFYNNEISEKSEIFDDQFSVERPDGSNFTLKIRSTKLEDSAMYFCASSVEVGETQYFGPGTRLLVL.

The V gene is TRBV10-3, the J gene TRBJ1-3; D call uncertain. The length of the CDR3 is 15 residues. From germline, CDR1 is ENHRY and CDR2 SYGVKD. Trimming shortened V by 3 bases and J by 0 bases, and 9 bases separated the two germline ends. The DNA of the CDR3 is TGTGCCATCAGTGACCGGATCTTCTCTGGAAACACCATATATTTT. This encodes CAISDRIFSGNTIYF.

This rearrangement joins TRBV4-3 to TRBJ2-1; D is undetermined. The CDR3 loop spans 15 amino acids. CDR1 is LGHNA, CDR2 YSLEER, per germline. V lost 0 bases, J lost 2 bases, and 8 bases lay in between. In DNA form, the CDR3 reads TGCGCCAGCAGCCAAGAATCAGCGACCTACAATGAGCAGTTCTTC. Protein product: CASSQESATYNEQFF.

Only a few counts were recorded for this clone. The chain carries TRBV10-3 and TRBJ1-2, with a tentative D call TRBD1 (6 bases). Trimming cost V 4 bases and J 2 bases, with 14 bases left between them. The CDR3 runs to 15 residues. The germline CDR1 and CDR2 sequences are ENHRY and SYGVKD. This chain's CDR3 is CAISVDRVPNYGYTF. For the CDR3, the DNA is TGTGCCATCAGTGTGGACAGAGTCCCCAACTATGGCTACACCTTC.

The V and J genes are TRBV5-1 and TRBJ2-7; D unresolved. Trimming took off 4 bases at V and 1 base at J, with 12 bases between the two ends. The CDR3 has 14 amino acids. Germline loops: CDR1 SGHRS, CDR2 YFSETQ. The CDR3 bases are TGCGCCAGCAGCCCTCTGGCAGAATCCTACGAGCAGTACTTC. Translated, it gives CASSPLAESYEQYF.

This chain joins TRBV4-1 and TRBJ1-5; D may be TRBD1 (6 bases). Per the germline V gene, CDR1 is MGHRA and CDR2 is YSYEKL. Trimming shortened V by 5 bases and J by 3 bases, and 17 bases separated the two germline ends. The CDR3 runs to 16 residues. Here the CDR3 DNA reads TGCGCCAGCAGCACCCATGGGGGGCTCAACAATCAGCCCCAGCATTTT. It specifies CASSTHGGLNNQPQHF.

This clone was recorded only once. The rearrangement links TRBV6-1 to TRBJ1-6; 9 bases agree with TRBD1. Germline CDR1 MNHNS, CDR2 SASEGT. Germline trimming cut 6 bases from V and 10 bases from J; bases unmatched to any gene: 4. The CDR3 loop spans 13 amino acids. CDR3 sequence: CASRGQGQSPLHF. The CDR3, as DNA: TGTGCCAGCAGGGGACAGGGTCAATCACCCCTCCACTTT.

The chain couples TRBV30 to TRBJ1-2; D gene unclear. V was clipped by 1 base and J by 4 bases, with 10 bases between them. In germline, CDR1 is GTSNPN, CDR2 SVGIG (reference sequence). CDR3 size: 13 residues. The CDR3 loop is CAWSAAASYGYTF. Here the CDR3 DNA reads TGTGCCTGGAGTGCGGCAGCATCCTATGGCTACACCTTC.

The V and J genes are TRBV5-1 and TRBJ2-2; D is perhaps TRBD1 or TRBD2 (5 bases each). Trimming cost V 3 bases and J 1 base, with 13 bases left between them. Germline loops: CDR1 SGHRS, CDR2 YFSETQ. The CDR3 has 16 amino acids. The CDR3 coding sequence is TGCGCCAGCAGCTCGACGGGGCAGGAGAACACCGGGGAGCTGTTTTTT. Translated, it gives CASSSTGQENTGELFF.

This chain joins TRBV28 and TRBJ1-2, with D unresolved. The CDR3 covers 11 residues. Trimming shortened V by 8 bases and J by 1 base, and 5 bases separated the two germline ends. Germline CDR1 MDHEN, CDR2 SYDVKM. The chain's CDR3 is CASLDNYGYTF. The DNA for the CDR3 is TGTGCCAGCCTTGATAACTATGGCTACACCTTC.

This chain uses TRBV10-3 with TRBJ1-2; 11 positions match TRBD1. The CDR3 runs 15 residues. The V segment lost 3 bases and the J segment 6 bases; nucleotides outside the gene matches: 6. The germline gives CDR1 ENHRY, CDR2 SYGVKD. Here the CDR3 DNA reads TGTGCCATCAGTGAAGGGGGGACAGGGGGTGATGGCTACACCTTC. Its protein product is CAISEGGTGGDGYTF.